This passage covers 24 T cell receptor beta chains from one sample sequenced in a study of tumor-infiltrating lymphocytes in primary liver carcinoma. Unsorted whole blood supplied the RNA, and germline DNA was extracted too. Using a constant-region primer together with ProtoScript II reverse transcriptase, TCR beta cDNA was made from approximately 500 ng of total RNA. Construction of TCR beta libraries relied on three successive nested multiplex PCR rounds employing slightly modified ARM-PCR. A C-beta reverse primer was combined with TRBV1-TRBV30 forward primers in the first two PCR rounds, and each round had approximately 9 cycles. A single record per CDR3 protein comes from TCRdb applying MiXCR to the multiplex PCR reads. The sample includes hundreds of thousands of distinct CDR3 sequences, approximately 54% of them seen just once. Sequencing was carried out using peripheral blood. The origin of the receptors is a woman aged 25 to 39 with primary liver carcinoma and hepatitis B virus infection.

This clonotype turned up a few times. The chain carries TRBV7-9 and TRBJ2-3, with 14 bases lining up with TRBD2. The CDR3 is made up of 17 amino acids. The V segment lost 4 bases and the J segment 3 bases; nucleotides outside the gene matches: 6. CDR1 and CDR2 (germline): SEHNR, FQNEAQ (reference sequence). The CDR3, as DNA: TGTGCCAGCAGCTCGGGACTAGCGGGAGTTGGTACAGATACGCAGTATTTT. This sequence encodes CASSSGLAGVGTDTQYF.

To note about this clonotype: A much larger clone sits a single nucleotide away, making a read error possible. The chain uses TRBV10-3 and TRBJ2-1, with a weak D call TRBD2 (6 bases). V lost 8 bases and J lost 3, with 17 bases in between. CDR3 length equals 15 residues. Germline V CDR1 and CDR2: ENHRY, SYGVKD. The chain's CDR3 is CAIDLAGTFYNEQFF. Written as DNA, the CDR3 is TGTGCCATCGATCTGGCGGGAACCTTCTACAATGAGCAGTTCTTC.

The chain uses TRBV13 and TRBJ2-7; D gene unclear. V shed 6 bases and J shed 6 bases, with 24 bases lying between them. The CDR3 is 16 residues long. In germline, CDR1 is PRHDT, CDR2 FYEKMQ (reference sequence). CDR3 coding DNA: TGTGCCAGCAGTCTCCTTAGCCGGACCTTCGTGGGCGAGCAGTACTTC. Amino acid sequence: CASSLLSRTFVGEQYF.

The sample holds many counts of this clonotype. J is TRBJ1-1 and V is TRBV6-1, with D perhaps TRBD1 (5 bases). The ends were cut back, 6 bases at V and 1 base at J, with 9 bases in the middle. This CDR3 comprises 13 residues. The germline CDR1 and CDR2 sequences are MNHNS and SASEGT. The CDR3 is CASRGTANTEAFF. The CDR3 DNA sequence: TGTGCCAGCAGAGGGACCGCGAACACTGAAGCTTTCTTT.

The chain carries TRBV10-1 and TRBJ2-1; the match to TRBD2 covers 8 bases. Germline assignment: CDR1 WNHNN and CDR2 SYGVQD (reference sequence). J gave up 7 bases and V 2 bases, and 4 bases lay outside the gene matches. This CDR3 has 14 residues. In nucleotides, the CDR3 is TGCGCCAGCAGTGAGAGCGGGAGAAGGAATGAGCAGTTCTTC. Amino acids: CASSESGRRNEQFF.

In this sample, this clonotype turned up a few times. The rearrangement links TRBV6-1 to TRBJ1-2; D is possibly TRBD1 (6 bases). From germline, CDR1 is MNHNS and CDR2 SASEGT. The germline V and J ends were trimmed by 2 bases and 8 bases, with 18 bases remaining between them. The CDR3 is 15 amino acids. As DNA, the CDR3 is TGTGCCAGCAGTGAAAACCCAGGGGTGTTCGGCGGCTACACCTTC. Encoded protein: CASSENPGVFGGYTF.

This sequence joins TRBV12-3 or TRBV12-4 and TRBJ2-5; 7 positions agree with TRBD2. The length of the CDR3 is 14 residues. J was trimmed by 4 bases and V by 6 bases; bases with no gene match: 8. The chain's CDR3 is CASRGGGVGETQYF. The CDR3 DNA sequence: TGTGCCAGCAGGGGGGGAGGGGTCGGAGAGACCCAGTACTTC.

This clonotype was seen only once. An end of the junction does not agree with germline; a read error may underlie this. The gene calls are TRBV6-6 and TRBJ2-5; TRBD1 agrees at 8 bases. This CDR3 is built from 14 residues. Germline V CDR1 and CDR2: MNHNY, SVGAGI (reference sequence). This chain's CDR3 is CVSTRPGGRETQHF. CDR3 DNA sequence: TGTGTCAGCACCCGCCCAGGGGGCCGGGAGACCCAGCACTTC.

This clonotype was counted once. V and J are TRBV28 and TRBJ1-1; D remains unclear. Germline V CDR1 and CDR2: MDHEN, SYDVKM. CDR3 size: 14 residues. Trimming took off 3 bases at V and 8 bases at J, with 16 bases between the two ends. CDR3 protein: CASSFRGGVREAFF. The DNA of the CDR3 is TGTGCCAGCAGTTTCCGCGGTGGGGTAAGGGAAGCTTTCTTT.

In the case of this clonotype: A much larger clone is a single base away; this may be a read error. V and J are TRBV6-2 or TRBV6-3 and TRBJ2-1; TRBD2 aligns across 8 bases. The CDR3 has 15 amino acids. The V segment lost 5 bases and the J segment 5 bases; nucleotides outside the gene matches: 8. Germline CDR1 reads MNHEY; CDR2 reads SVGEGT. The CDR3 protein is CASSPPGGAHNEQFF. Here the CDR3 DNA reads TGTGCCAGCAGTCCCCCCGGGGGGGCCCACAATGAGCAGTTCTTC.

This clonotype was observed once. This chain uses TRBV7-9 with TRBJ1-1; 9 nucleotides align to TRBD1. After removal of 2 bases from V and 7 bases from J, the junction contained 14 bases not matched to a gene. CDR1 is SEHNR and CDR2 is FQNEAQ in the germline V gene (reference sequence). The CDR3 spans 17 residues. CDR3 DNA: TGTGCCAGCAGCTTAAAATACCCGGTGGGACAGGGAGTTGAAGCTTTCTTT. Translating it yields CASSLKYPVGQGVEAFF.

This clonotype occurred a few times. J is TRBJ2-1 and V is TRBV4-1; D perhaps matches TRBD2 (5 bases). The germline CDR1 and CDR2 sequences are MGHRA and YSYEKL. V lost 0 bases, J lost 3 bases, and 15 bases lay in between. This CDR3 spans 17 amino acids. CDR3 in amino acids: CASSQEHLASLYNEQFF. Written as DNA, the CDR3 is TGCGCCAGCAGCCAAGAACACCTAGCATCCCTCTACAATGAGCAGTTCTTC.

In the case of this clonotype: Possible read error: a much larger clone is one base away. This rearrangement joins TRBV4-2 to TRBJ1-6; 7 bases are shared with TRBD1. V gave up 1 base and J gave up 10 bases; unmatched junction bases: 16. This CDR3 is built from 18 residues. CDR1 and CDR2 from the germline V gene are LGHNA and YNFKEQ. The CDR3 loop is CASSQGGQALSGGSPLHF. In nucleotides, the CDR3 is TGTGCCAGCAGCCAAGGTGGACAGGCTCTATCAGGGGGGTCACCCCTCCACTTT.

This sequence joins TRBV11-2 and TRBJ2-7, with 10 bases fitting TRBD1. The CDR3 length is 17 residues. The germline CDR1 and CDR2 sequences are SGHAT and FQNNGV. The CDR3 protein is CAGSPYTGTGASYEQYF. The CDR3 nucleotides are TGTGCTGGCAGCCCCTACACCGGGACAGGGGCCTCCTACGAGCAGTACTTC.

In DNA, the CDR3 is TGTGCCAGCAACTCCGGAAGCCGCTCCTACGAGCAGTACTTC. This sequence encodes CASNSGSRSYEQYF. The chain couples TRBV5-8 to TRBJ2-7; D uncertain. Germline assignment: CDR1 SGHTS and CDR2 YDEGEE. V lost 6 bases, J lost 0 bases, and 13 bases lay in between. CDR3 length: 14 residues.

Comments on this clonotype: A much bigger clone sits one base away, suggesting this may be a read error. CDR3 sequence (DNA): TGTGCCAGCAGCGCCGGGACTCATCAGCCCCAGCATTTT. Its protein is CASSAGTHQPQHF. The rearrangement links TRBV12-3 or TRBV12-4 to TRBJ1-5, with TRBD1 as a possible D gene (5 bases). V lost 6 bases and J lost 5, with 11 bases in between. The CDR3 runs to 13 residues.

In its sample, this clonotype was seen many times. A read error may produce the germline difference seen at one junction end. The V call is TRBV11-3, the J call TRBJ2-1, with D unclear. CDR1 SGHNT and CDR2 YENEEA come from the germline V gene. This CDR3 region has 13 residues. The CDR3 here is CASSLDSNNEQFF. For the CDR3, the DNA is TGTGCCAGCAGCTTAGACTCCAACAATGAGCAGTTCTTC.

With respect to this clonotype: The junction does not match germline at one end; this may be a read error. The chain has TRBV13 and TRBJ2-3, with D possibly being TRBD1 (6 bases). Per the germline V gene, CDR1 is PRHDT and CDR2 is FYEKMQ (reference sequence). The CDR3 consists of 16 residues. CDR3 amino acids: CASSTKRQGRTDMQYF. As DNA, the CDR3 is TGTGCCAGCAGCACGAAGAGGCAGGGTAGGACAGATATGCAGTATTTT.

This clonotype was seen ten or more times. V and J are TRBV11-3 and TRBJ2-1, with D perhaps TRBD2 (5 bases). The V gene lost 3 bases and the J gene lost 14 bases, with 14 bases spanning the gap. This CDR3 is built from 12 residues. CDR1 SGHNT and CDR2 YENEEA come from the germline V gene. The CDR3 loop reads CASSLDAGGKFF. The CDR3 DNA reads TGTGCCAGCAGCTTGGATGCCGGAGGAAAGTTCTTC.

The sample holds many counts of this clonotype. The chain couples TRBV6-2 or TRBV6-3 to TRBJ2-2, with TRBD1 matching over 11 bases. CDR3 length equals 15 residues. Germline V gives CDR1 MNHEY, CDR2 SVGEGT. The trim removed 10 bases at V and 7 bases at J, leaving 11 bases unmatched. CDR3 coding DNA: TGTGCCACCTTCTCGGGACAGGGGGTTGTCGGGGAGCTGTTTTTT. Protein sequence: CATFSGQGVVGELFF.

The chain recombines TRBV28 with TRBJ1-2, with TRBD1 matching over 8 bases. Per germline, CDR1 MDHEN and CDR2 SYDVKM. The CDR3 is 14 residues long. Germline trimming cut 10 bases from V and 7 bases from J; bases unmatched to any gene: 14. CDR3 in DNA: TGTGCCATCCAATCTCGGACAGGGAGGGGTGGCTACACCTTC. Encoded protein: CAIQSRTGRGGYTF.

There are many counts of this clonotype. This sequence joins TRBV4-3 and TRBJ2-3; 7 bases map to TRBD2. CDR1 LGHNA and CDR2 YSLEER come from the germline V gene. Germline trimming cut 3 bases from V and 2 bases from J; bases unmatched to any gene: 5. The CDR3 covers 15 residues. The CDR3 nucleotides are TGCGCCAGCAGCCAGGGGACTACCTCCACAGATACGCAGTATTTT. It codes for CASSQGTTSTDTQYF.

This clonotype has a handful of counts. V is TRBV30 and J is TRBJ2-2; 7 bases align to TRBD2. The CDR3 has 15 amino acids. Germline CDR1 GTSNPN, CDR2 SVGIG (reference sequence). The ends lost 0 bases at V and 2 bases at J; junction bases unmatched: 3. CDR3 in DNA: TGTGCCTGGAGTGTACCGGGACTAAACACCGGGGAGCTGTTTTTT. This sequence encodes CAWSVPGLNTGELFF.

Concerning this clonotype itself: The junction does not match germline at one end; this may be a read error. The chain is built from TRBV5-6 and TRBJ2-4; either TRBD1 or TRBD2 may supply D (6 bases each). CDR1 and CDR2 from the germline V gene are SGHDT and YYEEEE. The CDR3 length is 14 residues. This chain's CDR3 is CASSFRGGKNTQYF. The CDR3 region has the DNA TGTGCCAGCAGCTTCAGGGGCGGGAAAAACACTCAGTACTTC.